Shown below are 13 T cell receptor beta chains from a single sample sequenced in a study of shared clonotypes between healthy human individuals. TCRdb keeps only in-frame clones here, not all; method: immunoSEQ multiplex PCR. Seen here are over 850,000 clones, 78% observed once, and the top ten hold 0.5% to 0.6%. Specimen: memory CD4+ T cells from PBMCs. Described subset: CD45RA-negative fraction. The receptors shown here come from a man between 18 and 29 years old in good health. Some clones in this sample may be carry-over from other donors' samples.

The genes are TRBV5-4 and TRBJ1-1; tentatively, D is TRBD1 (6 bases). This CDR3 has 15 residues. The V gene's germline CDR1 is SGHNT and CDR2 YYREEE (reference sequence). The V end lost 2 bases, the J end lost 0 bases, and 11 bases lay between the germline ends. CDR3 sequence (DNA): TGTGCCAGCAGCTTAGGGGGGGCAATGAACACTGAAGCTTTCTTT. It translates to CASSLGGAMNTEAFF.

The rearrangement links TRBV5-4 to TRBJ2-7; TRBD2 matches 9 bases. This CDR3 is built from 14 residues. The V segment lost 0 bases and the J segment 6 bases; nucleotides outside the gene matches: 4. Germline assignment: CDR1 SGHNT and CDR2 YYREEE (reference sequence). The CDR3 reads CASSLASGVGEQYF. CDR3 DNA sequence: TGTGCCAGCAGCTTGGCTAGCGGGGTAGGCGAGCAGTACTTC.

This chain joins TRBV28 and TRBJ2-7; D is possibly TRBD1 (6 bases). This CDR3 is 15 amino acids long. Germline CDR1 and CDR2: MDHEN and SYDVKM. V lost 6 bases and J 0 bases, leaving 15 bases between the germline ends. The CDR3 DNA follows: TGTGCCAGCAGGGGGGCCCAGGGGCTCTCCTACGAGCAGTACTTC. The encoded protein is CASRGAQGLSYEQYF.

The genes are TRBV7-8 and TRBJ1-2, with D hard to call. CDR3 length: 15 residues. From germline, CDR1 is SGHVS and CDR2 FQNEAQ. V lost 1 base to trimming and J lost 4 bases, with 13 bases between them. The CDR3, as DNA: TGTGCCAGCAGCTTAGGGAGGGTGTTGGGCTATGGCTACACCTTC. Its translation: CASSLGRVLGYGYTF.

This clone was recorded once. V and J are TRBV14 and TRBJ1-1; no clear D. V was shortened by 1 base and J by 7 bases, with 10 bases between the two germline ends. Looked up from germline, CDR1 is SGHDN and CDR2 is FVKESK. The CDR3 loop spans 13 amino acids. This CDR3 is CASSQVTRGEAFF. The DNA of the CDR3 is TGTGCCAGCAGCCAAGTCACCCGGGGTGAAGCTTTCTTT. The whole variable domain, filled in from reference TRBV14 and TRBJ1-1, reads EAGVTQFPSHSVIEKGQTVTLRCDPISGHDNLYWYRRVMGKEIKFLLHFVKESKQDESGMPNNRFLAERTGGTYSTLKVQPAELEDSGVYFCASSQVTRGEAFFGQGTRLTVV.

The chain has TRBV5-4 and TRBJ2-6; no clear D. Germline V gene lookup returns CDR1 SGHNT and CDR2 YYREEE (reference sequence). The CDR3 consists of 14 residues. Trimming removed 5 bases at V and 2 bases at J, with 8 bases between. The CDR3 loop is CASSSETGANVLTF. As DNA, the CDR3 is TGTGCCAGCAGTTCCGAAACTGGGGCCAACGTCCTGACTTTC.

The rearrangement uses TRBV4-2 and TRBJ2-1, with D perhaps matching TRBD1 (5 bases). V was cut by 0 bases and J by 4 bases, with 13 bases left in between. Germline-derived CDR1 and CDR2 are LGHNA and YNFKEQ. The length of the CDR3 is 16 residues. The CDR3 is CASSQEGRKGYNEQFF. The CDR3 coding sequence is TGTGCCAGCAGCCAAGAGGGCAGGAAGGGGTACAATGAGCAGTTCTTC.

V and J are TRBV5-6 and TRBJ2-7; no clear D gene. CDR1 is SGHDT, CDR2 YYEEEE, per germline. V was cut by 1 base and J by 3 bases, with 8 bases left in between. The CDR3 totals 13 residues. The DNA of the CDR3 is TGTGCCAGCAGCTTGTCACGTTACTACGAGCAGTACTTC. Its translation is CASSLSRYYEQYF.

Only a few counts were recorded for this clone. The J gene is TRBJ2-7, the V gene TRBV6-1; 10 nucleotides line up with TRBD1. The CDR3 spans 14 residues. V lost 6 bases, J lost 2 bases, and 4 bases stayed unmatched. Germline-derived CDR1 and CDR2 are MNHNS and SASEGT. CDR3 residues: CASRTGTGAYEQYF. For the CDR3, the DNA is TGTGCCAGCAGGACCGGGACAGGGGCCTACGAGCAGTACTTC.

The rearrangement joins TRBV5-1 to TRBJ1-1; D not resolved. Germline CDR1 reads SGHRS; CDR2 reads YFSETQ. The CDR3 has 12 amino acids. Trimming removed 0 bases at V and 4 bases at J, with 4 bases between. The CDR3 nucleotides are TGCGCCAGCAGCTTGGTGCGCACTGAAGCTTTCTTT. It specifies CASSLVRTEAFF.

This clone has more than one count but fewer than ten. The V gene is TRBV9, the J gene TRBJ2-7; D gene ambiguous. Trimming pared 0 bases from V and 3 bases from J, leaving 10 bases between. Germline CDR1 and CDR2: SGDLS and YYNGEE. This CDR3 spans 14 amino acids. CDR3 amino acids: CASSVDSIGYEQYF. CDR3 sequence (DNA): TGTGCCAGCAGCGTAGACAGCATCGGCTACGAGCAGTACTTC.

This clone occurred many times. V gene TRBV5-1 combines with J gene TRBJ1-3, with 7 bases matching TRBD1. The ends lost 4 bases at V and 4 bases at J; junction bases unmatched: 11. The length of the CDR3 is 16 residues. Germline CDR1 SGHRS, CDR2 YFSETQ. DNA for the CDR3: TGCGCCAGCAGCGGGAGGGGGCCGTCGTCCGGAAACACCATATATTTT. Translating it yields CASSGRGPSSGNTIYF.

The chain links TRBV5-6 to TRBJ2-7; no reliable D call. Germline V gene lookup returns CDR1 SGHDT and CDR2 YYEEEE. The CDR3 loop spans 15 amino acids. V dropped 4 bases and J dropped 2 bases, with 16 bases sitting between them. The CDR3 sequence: CASSRSPSPAYEQYF. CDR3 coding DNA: TGTGCCAGCAGCCGAAGCCCCAGCCCAGCCTACGAGCAGTACTTC.